This entry is about one T cell receptor beta chain. Its cognate antigen is unknown. The germline V gene encodes CDR1 LGHNA and CDR2 YNFKEQ. The CDR3 length is 15 residues. The V and J ends lost 4 bases and 5 bases, in that order; junction bases with no gene match: 4. TCRdb's table, derived via immunoSEQ multiplex PCR, lists solely in-frame clones and lacks some. Here the sample spans millions of clones, 85% to 95% being singletons. This record belongs to a study of shared clonotypes between healthy human individuals. Study-wide results and limits: Non-shared clonotypes showed lower generation probabilities than clonotypes common to all four donors.

The chain recombines TRBV4-2 with TRBJ2-2; the match to TRBD1 covers 10 bases. The sequenced sample was naive CD4+ T cells sorted from blood. Described subset: CD45RA+ positively selected. The clonotype was recovered from a man younger than 35 in good health. The CDR3 loop is CASSRGTGETGELFF. CDR3 nucleotides: TGTGCCAGCAGCCGAGGGACAGGGGAGACCGGGGAGCTGTTTTTT.